Sequencing of this T cell receptor (beta chain) was carried out in a study of CD4 T cells in relation to SARS-CoV-2 and coronaviruses. Germline loops: CDR1 SGHDT, CDR2 YYEEEE. J gave up 5 bases and V 4 bases, and 10 bases lay outside the gene matches. The CDR3 runs to 15 residues. Data came from immunoSEQ multiplex PCR; TCRdb stores just in-frame clones and leaves some out. The repertoire holds about 41,000 clones, with more than 65% as singletons. For this clone: Antigen: not known.

V and J are TRBV5-6 and TRBJ1-1; 8 bases are shared with TRBD1. The receptor comes from an adult with COVID-19. Sequencing was done on a sample of naive CD4+ T cells from PBMCs, cultured in vitro. Subset denoted: naive CD4+ T cells isolated by negative enrichment. CDR3 DNA sequence: TGTGCCAGCAGCGATTTCAGGACAGGGCGGACTGAAGCTTTCTTT. Translated, it gives CASSDFRTGRTEAFF.